This TCR beta chain came from a study of brain T cells in children with intractable seizures. Study-wide findings and caveats: Clones missing pre-surgery may reflect undersampling of that blood sample. Patients' HCMV serostatus was unknown; virus specificity rests on CDR3 similarity alone.

V shed 0 bases and J 3 bases; nucleotides not matched to a gene: 15. CDR1 is PRHDT and CDR2 is FYEKMQ in the germline V gene (reference sequence). The CDR3 totals 19 residues. In the case of this clone: Its specificity is unknown.

Sequencing was limited to surgery cases with top T cell transcript signatures in brain tissue. Patients received at least one anti-epileptic drug before surgery. This table comes from immunoSEQ multiplex PCR, and its TCRdb copy is limited to in-frame clones, with some not included. The sample records 110,000 or so clones, approximately 94% being singletons. This clonotype was obtained from a boy in the first two years of life with hemimegalencephaly and intractable seizures. This chain uses TRBV13 with TRBJ1-1; 8 bases align to TRBD1. The specimen was peripheral blood, collected at surgery. CDR3 DNA: TGTGCCAGCAGCTTAGGCCCCGCAGGGGGCGCAGGCGGGGACACTGAAGCTTTCTTT. This translates into CASSLGPAGGAGGDTEAFF.